This T cell receptor (beta chain) was sequenced during a study of blood T cell repertoires in COVID-19. Study-level information: PBMCs, B-cell-depleted T cells, or T cells were the source of the cDNA or gDNA that made up the material.

TCRdb keeps only in-frame clones here, not all; method: immunoSEQ multiplex PCR. Of approximately 150,000 clones listed, around 87% are singletons. Unmatched junction bases numbered 6, after V lost 5 bases and J lost 4 bases. Germline CDR1 and CDR2: SEHNR and FQNEAQ (reference sequence). The length of the CDR3 is 16 residues. The table lists this clone with a count of one. The genes are TRBV7-9 and TRBJ2-2, with 11 bases identical to TRBD2. The receptor's source is a woman of 80 years or more with COVID-19, enrolled during active disease. The sequenced sample was peripheral blood. The CDR3 here is CASSPTSGIGTGELFF. The DNA of the CDR3 is TGTGCCAGCAGCCCGACTAGCGGGATAGGCACCGGGGAGCTGTTTTTT.